Each of the 15 T cell receptor beta chains below was sequenced from the same sample in a study of PD-L1 blockade in urothelial cancer. Method: immunoSEQ multiplex PCR; TCRdb's copy keeps in-frame clones and lacks some. The profile shows around 26,000 clones, 86% of them singletons. The source material was PBMCs, sampled around atezolizumab (anti-PD-L1) treatment. The receptor source for this set is a man in his sixties with urothelial cancer.

The chain joins TRBV7-9 to TRBJ2-1, with 13 bases fitting TRBD2. Germline-derived CDR1 and CDR2 are SEHNR and FQNEAQ (reference sequence). The length of the CDR3 is 15 residues. V lost 5 bases, J lost 3 bases, and 1 base stayed unmatched. The DNA of the CDR3 is TGTGCCAGCAGCAGGACTAGCGGGAGCTACAATGAGCAGTTCTTC. It codes for CASSRTSGSYNEQFF. The whole variable domain, remainder taken from reference TRBV7-9 and TRBJ2-1, is DTGVSQNPRHKITKRGQNVTFRCDPISEHNRLYWYRQTLGQGPEFLTYFQNEAQLEKSRLLSDRFSAERPKGSFSTLEIQRTEQGDSAMYLCASSRTSGSYNEQFFGPGTRLTVL.

Notes on this clone: One junction end does not reproduce the germline sequence, and a read error may be involved. The chain links TRBV7-7 to TRBJ2-5; D call uncertain. CDR1 is SSHAT and CDR2 is FNYEAQ in the germline V gene (reference sequence). This CDR3 is 12 amino acids long. The CDR3 DNA reads TGTGCTAGCAGCTTAATACAAGAGACCCAGTACTTC. This gives the protein CASSLIQETQYF.

This chain uses TRBV5-1 with TRBJ1-5, with D possibly TRBD1 on 6 matching bases. The CDR3 loop spans 14 amino acids. Germline loops: CDR1 SGHRS, CDR2 YFSETQ. Trimming took off 0 bases at V and 5 bases at J, with 9 bases between the two ends. The CDR3 is CASSLEGQDQPQHF. Here the CDR3 DNA reads TGCGCCAGCAGCTTGGAGGGACAAGATCAGCCCCAGCATTTT.

V usage is TRBV7-9 and J usage is TRBJ2-7, with a possible D match to TRBD2 (6 bases). The V end lost 3 bases, the J end lost 2 bases, and 14 bases lay between the germline ends. CDR3 length: 15 amino acids. CDR1 and CDR2 from the germline V gene are SEHNR and FQNEAQ (reference sequence). The CDR3 bases are TGTGCCAGCAGCTTTGAGGGGACTCTGCCCTACGAGCAGTACTTC. It yields the protein CASSFEGTLPYEQYF.

The rearrangement uses TRBV6-1 and TRBJ1-3; the match to TRBD1 covers 10 bases. The CDR3 runs 14 residues. Trimming took 7 bases from V and 4 from J; bases not matched to a gene: 4. Germline-derived CDR1 and CDR2 are MNHNS and SASEGT. DNA of the CDR3: TGTGCCAGCAACCGGGACAGGGGCGGAAACACCATATATTTT. It yields the protein CASNRDRGGNTIYF.

V and J are TRBV10-3 and TRBJ2-2; D unclear. The CDR3 covers 16 residues. Germline loops: CDR1 ENHRY, CDR2 SYGVKD. The germline V and J ends were trimmed by 0 bases and 0 bases, with 8 bases remaining between them. The CDR3 DNA sequence: TGTGCCATCAGTGAGTCGGCAGGAACGAACACCGGGGAGCTGTTTTTT. Residues: CAISESAGTNTGELFF.

V is TRBV15 and J is TRBJ1-6; D is uncertain. CDR1 is LNHNV, CDR2 YYDKDF, per germline (reference sequence). V gave up 0 bases and J gave up 7 bases, with 13 bases separating them. The CDR3 sequence is 16 residues long. The CDR3: CATSRDYQVVNSPLHF. The CDR3 coding sequence is TGTGCCACCAGCAGAGATTATCAGGTTGTAAATTCACCCCTCCACTTT.

The chain joins TRBV7-2 to TRBJ2-1; 9 bases fit TRBD1. Germline V gene sequence: CDR1 SGHTA, CDR2 FQGNSA. The CDR3 covers 17 residues. The V gene end was trimmed by 4 bases and the J gene end by 6 bases; junction bases not matched to a gene: 13. CDR3 bases: TGTGCCAGCAGCTCCAGGCCATGGACAGGGGCAGGCAATGAGCAGTTCTTC. Its translation is CASSSRPWTGAGNEQFF.

The V and J genes are TRBV6-1 and TRBJ1-2; 7 bases are shared with TRBD1. J was trimmed by 2 bases and V by 3 bases; bases with no gene match: 9. CDR1 and CDR2 from the germline V gene are MNHNS and SASEGT. The CDR3 is made up of 16 amino acids. The CDR3 DNA sequence: TGTGCCAGCAGTGACGCTAGAAAGGGACAGAACTATGGCTACACCTTC. This codes for CASSDARKGQNYGYTF.

The chain employs TRBV5-5 and TRBJ2-7; possibly TRBD1 for D (5 bases). The germline CDR1 and CDR2 sequences are SGHKS and YYEKEE (reference sequence). Trimming took 1 base from V and 6 from J, leaving 17 bases between them. This CDR3 has 15 amino acids. The CDR3 is CASSLRTGWAGEQYF. The CDR3 nucleotides are TGTGCCAGCAGCTTGCGCACAGGTTGGGCAGGCGAGCAGTACTTC.

V and J are TRBV28 and TRBJ1-5; possible D gene TRBD1, 5 bases. The CDR3 is 15 amino acids. Trimming cost V 3 bases and J 6 bases, with 15 bases left between them. Germline CDR1 and CDR2: MDHEN and SYDVKM. CDR3 nucleotides: TGTGCCAGCAGTTTGGGCGGACAAATCGGTCAGCCCCAGCATTTT. As protein: CASSLGGQIGQPQHF.

The chain carries TRBV6-5 and TRBJ1-2, with no clear D. The V end was cut by 6 bases, the J end by 4 bases, with 15 bases between. Germline V gene lookup returns CDR1 MNHEY and CDR2 SVGAGI. CDR3 length equals 14 residues. CDR3 amino acids: CASRPGLGVYGYTF. For the CDR3, the DNA is TGTGCCAGCAGACCTGGATTAGGAGTCTATGGCTACACCTTC.

The gene calls are TRBV6-1 and TRBJ2-1; perhaps TRBD1 as D (8 bases). The CDR3 consists of 15 residues. V dropped 4 bases and J dropped 8 bases, with 18 bases sitting between them. Germline CDR1 MNHNS, CDR2 SASEGT. DNA of the CDR3: TGTGCCAGCAGTGCAACGACAGGGGAGGGTGATGAGCAGTTCTTC. Protein: CASSATTGEGDEQFF.

This chain uses TRBV19 with TRBJ1-6; TRBD1 aligns across 10 bases. J gave up 9 bases and V 6 bases, and 8 bases lay outside the gene matches. Germline V gene sequence: CDR1 LNHDA, CDR2 SQIVND (reference sequence). The CDR3 totals 15 residues. The DNA of the CDR3 is TGTGCCAGTAGGACGACAGGGGGCCCTAGTTCACCCCTCCACTTT. Translating it yields CASRTTGGPSSPLHF.

V and J are TRBV19 and TRBJ2-1; 13 bases map to TRBD2. Germline CDR1 LNHDA, CDR2 SQIVND (reference sequence). This CDR3 is built from 15 residues. The J segment lost 6 bases and the V segment lost 8 bases, leaving 7 bases of the junction unmatched. The CDR3 reads CASGTSGTYFNEQFF. CDR3 nucleotide sequence: TGTGCCAGTGGGACTAGCGGGACCTACTTCAATGAGCAGTTCTTC.